Listed below are T cell receptor beta chains from one sample, sequenced in a study of patients and donors after allogeneic stem cell transplantation. Each CDR3 protein is one row after TCRdb ran MiXCR on the RT-PCR reads. The sample contains 87,000 or so distinct CDR3 sequences, approximately 5.2% of which appear only once. What was sequenced was blood, either unsorted or a sorted T cell fraction (not recorded which). Receptors originate from a human donor who was either an allogeneic HSCT recipient or a stem cell or donor lymphocyte infusion donor (not recorded which). It is not recorded whose cells these are; they may come from a transplant donor. The CDR3 runs from the conserved cysteine through the conserved F or W. The order of the fields is D gene, V gene, CDR3 length, clone size, J gene, CDR3 protein, CDR3 DNA. A D gene is named only where the DNA matches it firmly. Only part of the rows carry a size: once, few, many, or a class if the clone is expanded.

D gene: TRBD2; V gene: TRBV14; CDR3 length: 15; clone size: few; J gene: TRBJ2-5; CDR3 protein: CASSHTGTSGETQYF; CDR3 DNA: TGTGCCAGCAGCCACACCGGGACTAGCGGGGAGACCCAGTACTTC
D gene: NA; V gene: TRBV24-1; CDR3 length: 16; clone size: many; J gene: TRBJ2-1; CDR3 protein: CATSFSGTSLENEQFF; CDR3 DNA: TGTGCCACCTCATTTTCTGGCACTTCGCTGGAAAATGAGCAGTTCTTC
D gene: NA; V gene: TRBV11-2; CDR3 length: 15; clone size: medium-sized; J gene: TRBJ2-1; CDR3 protein: CASSMGHFGVNEQFF; CDR3 DNA: TGTGCCAGCAGCATGGGACACTTTGGGGTCAATGAGCAGTTCTTC
D gene: NA; V gene: TRBV30; CDR3 length: 14; clone size: many; J gene: TRBJ2-1; CDR3 protein: CAWSGPQASNEQFF; CDR3 DNA: TGTGCCTGGAGTGGTCCGCAGGCCTCCAATGAGCAGTTCTTC
D gene: TRBD2; V gene: TRBV5-1; CDR3 length: 13; clone size: many; J gene: TRBJ2-7; CDR3 protein: CASSLLAGYEQYF; CDR3 DNA: TGTGCCAGCAGCTTATTAGCGGGCTACGAGCAGTACTTC
D gene: NA; V gene: TRBV19; CDR3 length: 14; clone size: many; J gene: TRBJ1-4; CDR3 protein: CASNRVTTNEKLFF; CDR3 DNA: TGTGCCAGTAATCGGGTAACAACTAATGAAAAACTGTTTTTT
D gene: NA; V gene: TRBV30; CDR3 length: 16; clone size: many; J gene: TRBJ2-5; CDR3 protein: CAWSVIRSAGKETQYF; CDR3 DNA: TGTGCCTGGAGTGTAATAAGGTCGGCAGGGAAGGAGACCCAGTACTTC
D gene: TRBD1; V gene: TRBV27; CDR3 length: 14; clone size: few; J gene: TRBJ2-7; CDR3 protein: CASRPWDRVHEQYF; CDR3 DNA: TGTGCCAGCAGACCGTGGGACAGGGTACACGAGCAGTACTTC
D gene: NA; V gene: TRBV4-2; CDR3 length: 16; clone size: many; J gene: TRBJ2-1; CDR3 protein: CASSQDTGSSYNEQFF; CDR3 DNA: TGTGCCAGCAGCCAAGATACCGGGAGCTCCTACAATGAGCAGTTCTTC
D gene: NA; V gene: TRBV21-1; CDR3 length: 11; clone size: many; J gene: TRBJ2-7; CDR3 protein: CASSKQGEQYF; CDR3 DNA: TGTGCCAGCAGCAAACAGGGCGAGCAGTACTTC
D gene: NA; V gene: TRBV6-1; CDR3 length: 16; clone size: many; J gene: TRBJ2-1; CDR3 protein: CASSVEGSSSYNEQFF; CDR3 DNA: TGTGCCAGCAGTGTGGAGGGGTCGAGCTCCTACAATGAGCAGTTCTTC
D gene: NA; V gene: TRBV5-4; CDR3 length: 20; clone size: NA; J gene: TRBJ1-2; CDR3 protein: CASSFWQVPPGPPANYGYTF; CDR3 DNA: TGTGCCAGCAGCTTTTGGCAGGTGCCGCCTGGCCCCCCGGCTAACTATGGCTACACCTTC
D gene: TRBD2; V gene: TRBV6-5; CDR3 length: 16; clone size: NA; J gene: TRBJ2-1; CDR3 protein: CASSYGPSGGANEQFF; CDR3 DNA: TGTGCCAGCAGTTACGGGCCTAGCGGGGGGGCCAATGAGCAGTTCTTC
D gene: TRBD1; V gene: TRBV12-3/TRBV12-4; CDR3 length: 16; clone size: many; J gene: TRBJ1-5; CDR3 protein: CASSPRGQGRSQPQHF; CDR3 DNA: TGTGCCAGCAGTCCCCGGGGACAGGGAAGGAGCCAGCCCCAGCATTTT
D gene: NA; V gene: TRBV10-3; CDR3 length: 16; clone size: many; J gene: TRBJ2-3; CDR3 protein: CAISGGAGKSTDTQYF; CDR3 DNA: TGTGCCATCAGTGGGGGGGCAGGCAAAAGCACAGATACGCAGTATTTT
D gene: TRBD1; V gene: TRBV19; CDR3 length: 16; clone size: few; J gene: TRBJ2-3; CDR3 protein: CASSIDLTGSTDTQYF; CDR3 DNA: TGTGCCAGTAGTATAGACCTGACAGGGAGCACAGATACGCAGTATTTT
D gene: NA; V gene: TRBV12-3/TRBV12-4; CDR3 length: 13; clone size: many; J gene: TRBJ2-4; CDR3 protein: CASSPGGSNIQYF; CDR3 DNA: TGTGCCAGCAGCCCCGGTGGGTCAAACATTCAGTACTTC
D gene: NA; V gene: TRBV2; CDR3 length: 15; clone size: many; J gene: TRBJ1-1; CDR3 protein: CASSEAERYNTEAFF; CDR3 DNA: TGTGCCAGCAGTGAAGCGGAGAGGTATAACACTGAAGCTTTCTTT
D gene: NA; V gene: TRBV28; CDR3 length: 13; clone size: many; J gene: TRBJ1-2; CDR3 protein: CASSLRPDYGYTF; CDR3 DNA: TGTGCCAGCAGTTTACGTCCCGACTATGGCTACACCTTC
D gene: TRBD1; V gene: TRBV20-1; CDR3 length: 12; clone size: NA; J gene: TRBJ2-7; CDR3 protein: CSATRTGTEQYF; CDR3 DNA: TGCAGTGCTACTCGGACAGGGACGGAGCAGTACTTC
D gene: TRBD1; V gene: TRBV11-2; CDR3 length: 14; clone size: NA; J gene: TRBJ1-4; CDR3 protein: CASTFQGGGDKLFF; CDR3 DNA: TGTGCCAGCACCTTCCAGGGGGGGGGAGATAAACTGTTTTTT
D gene: TRBD1; V gene: TRBV7-8; CDR3 length: 15; clone size: NA; J gene: TRBJ1-1; CDR3 protein: CASSLWDRPNTEAFF; CDR3 DNA: TGTGCCAGCAGCTTATGGGACAGGCCGAACACTGAAGCTTTCTTT
D gene: NA; V gene: TRBV11-2; CDR3 length: 15; clone size: many; J gene: TRBJ2-7; CDR3 protein: CASSLGQLSSYEQYF; CDR3 DNA: TGTGCCAGCAGCTTAGGACAGCTAAGCTCCTACGAGCAGTACTTC
D gene: TRBD2; V gene: TRBV6-1; CDR3 length: 14; clone size: many; J gene: TRBJ2-7; CDR3 protein: CASSRTSGGYEQYF; CDR3 DNA: TGTGCCAGCAGTAGGACTAGCGGGGGCTACGAGCAGTACTTC
D gene: NA; V gene: TRBV4-2; CDR3 length: 14; clone size: many; J gene: TRBJ2-1; CDR3 protein: CASSQDVGGAEQFF; CDR3 DNA: TGTGCCAGCAGCCAAGATGTAGGAGGGGCTGAGCAGTTCTTC
D gene: TRBD2; V gene: TRBV20-1; CDR3 length: 16; clone size: NA; J gene: TRBJ2-1; CDR3 protein: CSANARLAGGGNEQFF; CDR3 DNA: TGCAGTGCCAACGCCCGACTAGCGGGAGGCGGGAATGAGCAGTTCTTC
D gene: TRBD2; V gene: TRBV10-3; CDR3 length: 15; clone size: many; J gene: TRBJ2-4; CDR3 protein: CAISESLAGVGIQYF; CDR3 DNA: TGTGCCATCAGTGAGTCCCTAGCGGGAGTTGGCATTCAGTACTTC
D gene: NA; V gene: TRBV4-2; CDR3 length: 15; clone size: many; J gene: TRBJ2-7; CDR3 protein: CASSQDHLASYEQYF; CDR3 DNA: TGTGCCAGCAGCCAAGATCATCTAGCGTCCTACGAGCAGTACTTC
D gene: NA; V gene: TRBV20-1; CDR3 length: 14; clone size: NA; J gene: TRBJ2-3; CDR3 protein: CSAVPESSTDTQYF; CDR3 DNA: TGCAGTGCCGTCCCCGAGTCTAGCACAGATACGCAGTATTTT
D gene: NA; V gene: TRBV5-4; CDR3 length: 12; clone size: many; J gene: TRBJ2-1; CDR3 protein: CASSLVQNEQFF; CDR3 DNA: TGTGCCAGCAGCTTGGTACAGAATGAGCAGTTCTTC
D gene: TRBD1; V gene: TRBV5-1; CDR3 length: 14; clone size: many; J gene: TRBJ2-1; CDR3 protein: CASSWGTGGNEQFF; CDR3 DNA: TGCGCCAGCAGCTGGGGGACAGGGGGCAATGAGCAGTTCTTC
D gene: NA; V gene: TRBV6-1; CDR3 length: 14; clone size: NA; J gene: TRBJ1-1; CDR3 protein: CASSRRPWNTEAFF; CDR3 DNA: TGTGCCAGCAGTCGACGACCCTGGAACACTGAAGCTTTCTTT
D gene: NA; V gene: TRBV12-3/TRBV12-4; CDR3 length: 15; clone size: many; J gene: TRBJ2-2; CDR3 protein: CASSPYQGNTGELFF; CDR3 DNA: TGTGCCAGCAGTCCGTACCAGGGGAACACCGGGGAGCTGTTTTTT
D gene: NA; V gene: TRBV18; CDR3 length: 13; clone size: many; J gene: TRBJ2-4; CDR3 protein: CASSPPGPYIQYF; CDR3 DNA: TGTGCCAGCTCACCACCGGGGCCTTACATTCAGTACTTC
D gene: TRBD1; V gene: TRBV20-1; CDR3 length: 14; clone size: many; J gene: TRBJ1-2; CDR3 protein: CSARHSAGGTGYTF; CDR3 DNA: TGCAGTGCCCGCCATTCCGCAGGGGGCACTGGCTACACCTTC
D gene: NA; V gene: TRBV5-1; CDR3 length: 11; clone size: many; J gene: TRBJ2-1; CDR3 protein: CASSLEGRQFF; CDR3 DNA: TGCGCCAGCAGCTTGGAAGGGAGGCAGTTCTTC
D gene: NA; V gene: TRBV3-1; CDR3 length: 13; clone size: many; J gene: TRBJ2-3; CDR3 protein: CASSLQGADTQYF; CDR3 DNA: TGTGCCAGCAGCCTACAGGGTGCAGATACGCAGTATTTT
D gene: TRBD1; V gene: TRBV27; CDR3 length: 18; clone size: many; J gene: TRBJ1-1; CDR3 protein: CASSLSSSGQGRNTEAFF; CDR3 DNA: TGTGCCAGCAGTTTATCATCCTCGGGACAGGGGCGGAACACTGAAGCTTTCTTT
D gene: TRBD2; V gene: TRBV20-1; CDR3 length: 14; clone size: few; J gene: TRBJ2-1; CDR3 protein: CSAATSGIIDEQFF; CDR3 DNA: TGCAGTGCCGCGACTAGCGGGATCATCGATGAGCAGTTCTTC
D gene: NA; V gene: TRBV2; CDR3 length: 13; clone size: many; J gene: TRBJ1-2; CDR3 protein: CASSGGRDYGYTF; CDR3 DNA: TGTGCCAGCAGTGGAGGCAGGGACTATGGCTACACCTTC
D gene: TRBD2; V gene: TRBV20-1; CDR3 length: 14; clone size: many; J gene: TRBJ2-7; CDR3 protein: CSARDGTSLDEQYF; CDR3 DNA: TGCAGTGCTAGAGACGGGACTAGTTTAGACGAGCAGTACTTC
D gene: NA; V gene: TRBV5-1; CDR3 length: 16; clone size: many; J gene: TRBJ2-2; CDR3 protein: CASSPFGRSNTGELFF; CDR3 DNA: TGCGCCAGCAGCCCGTTTGGACGGTCAAACACCGGGGAGCTGTTTTTT
D gene: TRBD2; V gene: TRBV11-1; CDR3 length: 18; clone size: many; J gene: TRBJ2-5; CDR3 protein: CASSLVVTSGRFGETQYF; CDR3 DNA: TGTGCCAGCAGCTTAGTAGTCACTAGCGGGAGGTTCGGAGAGACCCAGTACTTC
D gene: TRBD2; V gene: TRBV5-4; CDR3 length: 16; clone size: NA; J gene: TRBJ2-3; CDR3 protein: CASSPSGTLSTDTQYF; CDR3 DNA: TGTGCCAGCAGCCCCAGCGGGACCCTAAGCACAGATACGCAGTATTTT
D gene: NA; V gene: TRBV14; CDR3 length: 13; clone size: many; J gene: TRBJ1-1; CDR3 protein: CASSQNTQGEAFF; CDR3 DNA: TGTGCCAGCAGCCAAAATACGCAGGGTGAAGCTTTCTTT
D gene: NA; V gene: TRBV10-3; CDR3 length: 13; clone size: many; J gene: TRBJ2-7; CDR3 protein: CAISETDFYEQYF; CDR3 DNA: TGTGCCATCAGTGAGACAGATTTCTACGAGCAGTACTTC
D gene: NA; V gene: TRBV6-1; CDR3 length: 14; clone size: many; J gene: TRBJ1-5; CDR3 protein: CASSDWESNQPQHF; CDR3 DNA: TGTGCCAGCAGTGATTGGGAGAGCAATCAGCCCCAGCATTTT
D gene: NA; V gene: TRBV24-1; CDR3 length: 13; clone size: few; J gene: TRBJ2-1; CDR3 protein: CATSPNLPNEQFF; CDR3 DNA: TGTGCCACCAGTCCAAACTTACCCAATGAGCAGTTCTTC